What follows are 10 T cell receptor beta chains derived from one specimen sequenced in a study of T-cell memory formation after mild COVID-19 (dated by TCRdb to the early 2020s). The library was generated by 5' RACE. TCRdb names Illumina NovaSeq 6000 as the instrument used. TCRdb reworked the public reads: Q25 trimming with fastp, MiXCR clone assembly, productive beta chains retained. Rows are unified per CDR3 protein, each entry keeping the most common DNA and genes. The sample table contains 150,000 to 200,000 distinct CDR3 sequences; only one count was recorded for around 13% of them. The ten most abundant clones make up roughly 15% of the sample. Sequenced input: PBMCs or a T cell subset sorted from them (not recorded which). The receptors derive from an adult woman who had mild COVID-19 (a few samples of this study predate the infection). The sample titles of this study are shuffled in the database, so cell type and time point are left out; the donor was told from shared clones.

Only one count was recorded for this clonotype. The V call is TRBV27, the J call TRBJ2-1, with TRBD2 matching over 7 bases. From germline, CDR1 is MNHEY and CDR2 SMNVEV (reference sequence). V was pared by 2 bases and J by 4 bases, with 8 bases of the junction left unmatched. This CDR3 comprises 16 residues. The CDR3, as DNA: TGTGCCAGCAGTTTAAGTAGTCTGGGGGGGTACAATGAGCAGTTCTTC. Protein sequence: CASSLSSLGGYNEQFF.

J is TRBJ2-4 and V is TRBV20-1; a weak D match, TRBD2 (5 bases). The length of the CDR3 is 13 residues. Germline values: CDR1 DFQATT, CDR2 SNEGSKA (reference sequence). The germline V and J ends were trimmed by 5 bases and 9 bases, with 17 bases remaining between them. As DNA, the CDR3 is TGCAGTGCTCCGAAAAAGGGTGAGGGCATTCAGTACTTC. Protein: CSAPKKGEGIQYF.

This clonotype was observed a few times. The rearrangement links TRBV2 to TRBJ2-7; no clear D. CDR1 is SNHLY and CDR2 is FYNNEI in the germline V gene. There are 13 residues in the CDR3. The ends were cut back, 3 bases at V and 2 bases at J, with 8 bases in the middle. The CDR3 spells CASSDTGAYEQYF. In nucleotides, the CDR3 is TGTGCCAGCAGTGACACGGGCGCCTACGAGCAGTACTTC.

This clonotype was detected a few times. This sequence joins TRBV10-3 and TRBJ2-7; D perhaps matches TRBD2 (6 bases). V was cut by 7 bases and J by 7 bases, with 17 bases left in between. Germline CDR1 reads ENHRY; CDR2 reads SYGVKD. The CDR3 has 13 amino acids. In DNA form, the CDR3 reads TGTGCCATCACGGGGAAGCTGGAGGGGGAGCAGTACTTC. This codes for CAITGKLEGEQYF.

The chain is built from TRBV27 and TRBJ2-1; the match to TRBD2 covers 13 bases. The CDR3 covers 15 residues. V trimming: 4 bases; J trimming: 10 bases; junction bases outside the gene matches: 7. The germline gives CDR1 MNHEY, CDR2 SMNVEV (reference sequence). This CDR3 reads CASSYGLAGVYEQFF. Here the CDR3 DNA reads TGTGCCAGCAGTTACGGACTAGCGGGAGTCTACGAGCAGTTCTTC.

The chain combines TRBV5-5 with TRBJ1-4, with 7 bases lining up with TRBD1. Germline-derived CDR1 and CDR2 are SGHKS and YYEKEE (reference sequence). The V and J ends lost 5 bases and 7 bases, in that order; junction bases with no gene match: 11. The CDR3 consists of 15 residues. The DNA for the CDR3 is TGTGCCAGCAGGCGATCCGGGACAGATCGTGAAAAACTGTTTTTT. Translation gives CASRRSGTDREKLFF.

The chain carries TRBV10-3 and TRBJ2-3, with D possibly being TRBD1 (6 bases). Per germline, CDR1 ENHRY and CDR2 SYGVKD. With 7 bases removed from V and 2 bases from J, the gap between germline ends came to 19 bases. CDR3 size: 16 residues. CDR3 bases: TGTGCCATCAAGACAGGCTGGGGGACCTCCACAGATACGCAGTATTTT. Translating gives CAIKTGWGTSTDTQYF.

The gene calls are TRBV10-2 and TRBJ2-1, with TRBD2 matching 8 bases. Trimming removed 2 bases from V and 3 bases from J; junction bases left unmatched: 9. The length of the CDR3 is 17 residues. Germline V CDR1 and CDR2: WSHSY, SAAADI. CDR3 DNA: TGCGCCAGCAGTGAGGGGTCCGGGGGGGCGCTCTACAATGAGCAGTTCTTC. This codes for CASSEGSGGALYNEQFF.

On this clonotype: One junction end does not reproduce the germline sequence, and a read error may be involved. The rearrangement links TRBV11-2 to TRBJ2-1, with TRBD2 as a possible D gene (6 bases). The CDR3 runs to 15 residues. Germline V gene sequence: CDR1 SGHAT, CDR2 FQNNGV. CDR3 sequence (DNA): TGTGCCAGCAGCATAGAGGGACTTAGCAACAATGAGCAGTTCTTC. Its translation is CASSIEGLSNNEQFF.

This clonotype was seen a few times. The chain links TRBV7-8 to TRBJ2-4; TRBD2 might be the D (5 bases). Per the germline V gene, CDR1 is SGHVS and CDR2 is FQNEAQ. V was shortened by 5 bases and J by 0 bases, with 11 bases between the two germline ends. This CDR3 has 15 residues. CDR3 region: CASSPPGLAKNIQYF. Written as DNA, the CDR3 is TGTGCCAGCAGCCCCCCCGGACTAGCCAAAAACATTCAGTACTTC.